The rows below give T cell receptor beta chains drawn from one sample of a study of blood T cell repertoires in COVID-19. Method: immunoSEQ multiplex PCR; TCRdb's copy keeps in-frame clones and lacks some. This table has some 66,000 clones, 86% appearing once. The sample was peripheral blood. All receptors come from a man aged 50 to 60 with active COVID-19. Each CDR3 is given with its conserved first and last residue. The D gene is left open where the match is weak. Clone size is shown for a subset of rows, as once, few, many or a class of expanded clone.

TRBD1,TRBV6-6,-,TRBJ1-3,TGTGCCAGCAGTCCCCGGGACAGGGACAGAGCTGGAAACACCATATATTTT,CASSPRDRDRAGNTIYF
-,TRBV21-1,-,TRBJ1-3,TGTGCCAGCAGCCCACCGGGGTCCGGGCCTGGAAACACCATATATTTT,CASSPPGSGPGNTIYF
-,TRBV24-1,-,TRBJ2-2,TGTGCCACCAGTGATTTTAGGGGTCCGATCAACACCGGGGAGCTGTTTTTT,CATSDFRGPINTGELFF
TRBD2,TRBV19,once,TRBJ2-3,TGTGCCAGTCATCGGACTAGCGGACCCACAGATACGCAGTATTTT,CASHRTSGPTDTQYF
-,TRBV19,-,TRBJ1-5,TGTGCCAGTAGTAGGGCAGGGGTTAAAAGCAATCAGCCCCAGCATTTT,CASSRAGVKSNQPQHF
TRBD1,TRBV5-1,-,TRBJ2-7,TGCGCCAGCAGCCCGGGACAGGGATCTTTCTACGAGCAGTACTTC,CASSPGQGSFYEQYF
-,TRBV2,-,TRBJ2-7,TGTGCCAGCAGTGAGTCAGGCGACGAGCAGTACTTC,CASSESGDEQYF
-,TRBV3-1/TRBV3-2,-,TRBJ2-2,TGTGCCAGCAGCCCCCTGCACCTAGCCGGGGAGCTGTTTTTT,CASSPLHLAGELFF
-,TRBV5-6,-,TRBJ2-5,TGTGCCAGCAGCTTTTGGGGACGGGGGCAAGAGACCCAGTACTTC,CASSFWGRGQETQYF
TRBD2,TRBV29-1,-,TRBJ2-5,TGCAGCGTACGCGGGGCTAGCGGGAGGGAGACCCAGTACTTC,CSVRGASGRETQYF
TRBD1,TRBV4-1,-,TRBJ2-5,TGCGCCAGCAGCCCGTTGGGACAGGAGAACCAAGAGACCCAGTACTTC,CASSPLGQENQETQYF
-,TRBV5-1,-,TRBJ1-1,TGCGCCAGCAGCTTGGCGTCAGGCACTGAAGCTTTCTTT,CASSLASGTEAFF
-,TRBV30,-,TRBJ1-6,TGTGCCTGGAGGGACACCTTAAATTCACCCCTCCACTTT,CAWRDTLNSPLHF
-,TRBV7-9,-,TRBJ2-7,TGTGCCAGCAGCCCACTCCCCTCGAGCTCCTACGAGCAGTACTTC,CASSPLPSSSYEQYF
TRBD2,TRBV4-2,-,TRBJ2-3,TGTGCCAGCAGCCTAGGACTAGCAACGACAGATACGCAGTATTTT,CASSLGLATTDTQYF
-,TRBV11-3,-,TRBJ2-6,TGTGCCAGCAGCTTCGGACAGACCTCTGGGGCCAACGTCCTGACTTTC,CASSFGQTSGANVLTF
-,TRBV18,-,TRBJ1-5,TGTGCCAGCTCACCGGGACAAAATCAGCCCCAGCATTTT,CASSPGQNQPQHF
-,TRBV5-1,-,TRBJ2-2,TGCGCCAGCAGCGTTGACATCCCCGGGGAGCTGTTTTTT,CASSVDIPGELFF
-,TRBV14,-,TRBJ1-6,TGTGCCAGCAGCCCCTCGTACGGGGTAAGCTCACCCCTCCACTTT,CASSPSYGVSSPLHF
TRBD1,TRBV2,-,TRBJ2-2,TGTGCCAGCAGGGAGACAGGGGTCCCTACCGGGGAGCTGTTTTTT,CASRETGVPTGELFF
-,TRBV5-8,once,TRBJ1-6,TGTGCCAGCAGCTTAGGTCTTGGGACAATGGAAGGAAGTTCACCCCTCCACTTT,CASSLGLGTMEGSSPLHF
-,TRBV27,-,TRBJ2-7,TGTGCCAGCAGCCTGAACAGGGACTATTCCTACGAGCAGTACTTC,CASSLNRDYSYEQYF
TRBD1,TRBV7-8,once,TRBJ2-7,TGTGCCAGCAGACGAGGGACAGTTATGCCCTACGAGCAGTACTTC,CASRRGTVMPYEQYF
-,TRBV4-1,few,TRBJ1-3,TGCGCCAGCAGCCAAGCGAGTGGAGGGTGGGGAAACACCATATATTTT,CASSQASGGWGNTIYF
-,TRBV12-3/TRBV12-4,-,TRBJ2-5,TGTGCCAGCACCCTTGGGGGGGAGACCCAGTACTTC,CASTLGGETQYF
TRBD1,TRBV19,-,TRBJ2-7,TGTGCCAGTAGTCCAGGGACAGGGGGAAGACACGAGCAGTACTTC,CASSPGTGGRHEQYF
-,TRBV12-3/TRBV12-4,-,TRBJ1-2,TGTGCCAGCAGCCTACGCCGATCTTATGGCTACACCTTC,CASSLRRSYGYTF
TRBD1,TRBV18,-,TRBJ2-2,TGTGCCAGCTCACCACTTCGTACAGGGGGCACCGGGGAGCTGTTTTTT,CASSPLRTGGTGELFF
TRBD2,TRBV18,-,TRBJ2-4,TGTGCCAGCTCACCACCGGCAGCGGGGGTTACCAAAAACATTCAGTACTTC,CASSPPAAGVTKNIQYF
-,TRBV5-1,-,TRBJ1-4,TGCGCCAGCAGCTTGGGCACAGCTGTGGGTGAAAAACTGTTTTTT,CASSLGTAVGEKLFF
TRBD2,TRBV24-1,-,TRBJ2-1,TGTGCCACCAGTGATTTATTCGGGATAGCGGGAGGGCCAATGGATGAGCAGTTCTTC,CATSDLFGIAGGPMDEQFF
TRBD2,TRBV13,once,TRBJ2-3,TGTGCCAGCAGGACTAGCGGGACAGATACGCAGTATTTT,CASRTSGTDTQYF
-,TRBV19,-,TRBJ1-1,TGTGCCAGTAGTATTTGGCAGACATTGAACACTGAAGCTTTCTTT,CASSIWQTLNTEAFF
TRBD1,TRBV15,-,TRBJ1-1,TGTGCCACCAGCATAAACAGGGGCGCGAACACTGAAGCTTTCTTT,CATSINRGANTEAFF
-,TRBV7-9,-,TRBJ1-3,TGTGCCAGCAGGATACAGGGCTCTGGAAACACCATATATTTT,CASRIQGSGNTIYF
TRBD1,TRBV11-2,-,TRBJ1-1,TGTGCCAGCAGCCTCGTGGAAAGCAGGGGGGTCGGCACTGAAGCTTTCTTT,CASSLVESRGVGTEAFF
TRBD2,TRBV5-1,-,TRBJ2-3,TGCGCCAGCAGCCCCGGGGGGGCCCCAGATACGCAGTATTTT,CASSPGGAPDTQYF
-,TRBV24-1,-,TRBJ2-1,TGTGCCACCAGTGACCCCGGGACTCCCGATGAGCAGTTCTTC,CATSDPGTPDEQFF
TRBD2,TRBV7-3,-,TRBJ2-7,TGTGCCAGCAGCCCCTCCCGCGGGGGCGAGCAGTACTTC,CASSPSRGGEQYF
-,TRBV12-3/TRBV12-4,-,TRBJ1-1,TGTGCCAGTAAACAGGGACCCGCTGAAGCTTTCTTT,CASKQGPAEAFF
-,TRBV6-5,-,TRBJ2-5,TGTGCCAGCAGTCAGGGAGAGACCCAGTACTTC,CASSQGETQYF
TRBD1,TRBV2,-,TRBJ1-6,TGTGCCACCTCCCGGACAGGGAGCCATAATTCACCCCTCCACTTT,CATSRTGSHNSPLHF
-,TRBV5-6,-,TRBJ2-7,TGTGCCAGCAGCTTGCGGTTTAACAGCTACGAGCAGTACTTC,CASSLRFNSYEQYF
-,TRBV27,-,TRBJ1-6,TGTGCCAGCAGCCCTGACAGGCCAAGAGGGTACTCACCCCTCCACTTT,CASSPDRPRGYSPLHF
TRBD1,TRBV7-8,-,TRBJ1-5,TGTGCCAGCAGCACCGGACAGGGTAGCAATCAGCCCCAGCATTTT,CASSTGQGSNQPQHF
-,TRBV7-3,-,TRBJ2-2,TGTGCCAGCAGCCCCTCTAGCGTCGGGGAGCTGTTTTTT,CASSPSSVGELFF
-,TRBV12-5,-,TRBJ2-4,TGTGCTAGTGGTTTGGTACTAGGACCAGAAAACATTCAGTACTTC,CASGLVLGPENIQYF
-,TRBV2,-,TRBJ1-4,TGTGCCAGCAGCCACAGGGAAAAACTGTTTTTT,CASSHREKLFF
-,TRBV9,-,TRBJ2-3,TGTGCCAGCAGCCCAGATGTGGGCCCCACAGATACGCAGTATTTT,CASSPDVGPTDTQYF
TRBD1,TRBV5-5,-,TRBJ2-6,TGTGCCAGCAGCGCTACGACAGGGGGCGTAATCCCTGGGGCCAACGTCCTGACTTTC,CASSATTGGVIPGANVLTF
-,TRBV5-1,-,TRBJ1-1,TGCGCCAGCACCGAACAGTATGCCACTGAAGCTTTCTTT,CASTEQYATEAFF
TRBD2,TRBV6-5,-,TRBJ2-7,TGTGCCCAAGCGGCGGTCCAGCGGGGGGACTACGAGCAGTACTTC,CAQAAVQRGDYEQYF
TRBD1,TRBV10-2,-,TRBJ1-4,TGCGCCAGCAAGACAGGGGAAGGGGAAAAACTGTTTTTT,CASKTGEGEKLFF
TRBD1,TRBV11-2,-,TRBJ2-2,TGTGCCAGCAGCGCAGAACGGGACAGGCAAAACACCGGGGAGCTGTTTTTT,CASSAERDRQNTGELFF
-,TRBV6-2/TRBV6-3,-,TRBJ2-5,TGTGCCAGCAGACCTCACGGGGAGCAAGGGCAAGAGACCCAGTACTTC,CASRPHGEQGQETQYF
-,TRBV12-3/TRBV12-4,-,TRBJ1-2,TGTGCCAGCAGTCCCGGGATCTATGGCTACACCTTC,CASSPGIYGYTF
-,TRBV11-2,-,TRBJ2-1,TGTGCCAGCAGCCAGACTAGGGCCGTGTTGAATGAGCAGTTCTTC,CASSQTRAVLNEQFF
-,TRBV15,few,TRBJ2-3,TGTGCCACCAGCAGGGACTATCGGGATACGCAGTATTTT,CATSRDYRDTQYF
-,TRBV7-8,-,TRBJ1-5,TGTGCCAGCAGCAGGCTTCCAGCGACCCTTAGCAATCAGCCCCAGCATTTT,CASSRLPATLSNQPQHF